This TCR beta chain comes out of a study of OX40 agonist ivuxolimab in advanced cancers. Study summary: Earlier anti-PD-1, anti-PD-L1 or anti-CTLA-4 therapy was permitted; roughly 37% had received some. Study observations and caveats: CD8+ T cells (on average) carried more expanded clones than CD4+ T cells. No antigen was identified for the clonally expanded peripheral T cells.

V was pared by 0 bases and J by 4 bases, with 2 bases of the junction left unmatched. The length of the CDR3 is 14 residues. The germline CDR1 and CDR2 sequences are PRHDT and FYEKMQ (reference sequence). With respect to this clone: What it binds is not known.

This table comes from immunoSEQ multiplex PCR, and its TCRdb copy is limited to in-frame clones, with some not included. This sample carries around 25,000 clones, 83% of them seen once, and the ten largest clones take about 8.1%. The chain links TRBV13 to TRBJ2-7, with 8 bases lining up with TRBD1. The sample in question was CD4+ or CD8+ T cells sorted from blood, obtained in a trial of the OX40 agonist ivuxolimab. The receptor was derived from an adult with an advanced solid tumor such as melanoma, head and neck, liver or kidney cancer. CDR3 bases: TGTGCCAGCAGCTTAGGCGGACAGGGTTACGAGCAGTACTTC. Translated: CASSLGGQGYEQYF.